Listed below are T cell receptor beta chains from one sample, sequenced in a study of blood T cell repertoires in COVID-19. Clones were sequenced by immunoSEQ multiplex PCR, and TCRdb holds only the in-frame ones, with some missing. The sample holds about 190,000 clones, approximately 91% seen once. Sequenced material: peripheral blood. These receptors all stem from a man between 70 and 80 years old with active or convalescent COVID-19. The CDR3 runs from the conserved cysteine through the conserved F or W. A D gene is named only where the DNA matches it firmly. Clone size appears in some rows only: once, few, many, or a class for an expanded clone.

>TRBV3-1/TRBV3-2|TRBJ1-6|-|-
CASSQPVGQYNSPLHF
TGTGCCAGCAGCCAACCCGTTGGACAGTATAATTCACCCCTCCACTTT
>TRBV21-1|TRBJ1-5|-|-
CASNKPEPGGAGQPQHF
TGTGCCAGCAACAAACCTGAACCGGGGGGGGCGGGTCAGCCCCAGCATTTT
>TRBV12-5|TRBJ2-2|-|TRBD1
CASGFGTVNTGELFF
TGTGCTAGTGGTTTCGGGACAGTTAACACCGGGGAGCTGTTTTTT
>TRBV6-5|TRBJ2-7|-|-
CASSETVTQWEQYF
TGTGCCAGCAGCGAGACAGTGACCCAATGGGAGCAGTACTTC
>TRBV6-1|TRBJ1-3|-|-
CASSEARLTSGNTIYF
TGTGCCAGCAGTGAAGCGCGGCTTACCTCTGGAAACACCATATATTTT
>TRBV6-6|TRBJ1-5|-|-
CASSSSRPYSNQPQHF
TGTGCCAGCAGTTCCAGCAGGCCGTATAGCAATCAGCCCCAGCATTTT
>TRBV6-6|TRBJ1-5|-|-
CASSYMDSGNQPQHF
TGTGCCAGCAGTTACATGGACTCAGGCAATCAGCCCCAGCATTTT
>TRBV4-1|TRBJ1-3|-|-
CASSQTDRQGNTIYF
TGCGCCAGCAGCCAGACAGACAGGCAGGGAAACACCATATATTTT
>TRBV11-2|TRBJ1-4|-|-
CASSPSWGATNEKLFF
TGTGCCAGCAGCCCGAGTTGGGGAGCAACTAATGAAAAACTGTTTTTT
>TRBV20-1|TRBJ2-3|once|TRBD2
CSASVSRGADTQYF
TGCAGTGCTAGTGTTTCGCGGGGGGCAGATACGCAGTATTTT
>TRBV7-2|TRBJ1-2|once|-
CASSSARGTDGYTF
TGTGCCAGCAGCTCGGCCCGGGGAACGGATGGCTACACCTTC
>TRBV5-1|TRBJ2-5|-|-
CASSLQDGAGETQYF
TGCGCCAGCAGCTTGCAGGATGGGGCTGGGGAGACCCAGTACTTC
>TRBV5-1|TRBJ2-7|-|TRBD2
CASTPGGLAYNEQYF
TGCGCCAGCACCCCGGGGGGGCTAGCGTACAACGAGCAGTACTTC
>TRBV18|TRBJ2-1|-|TRBD2
CASSTSGAHNEQFF
TGTGCCAGCTCAACTAGCGGAGCCCACAATGAGCAGTTCTTC
>TRBV28|TRBJ1-2|many|TRBD1
CASSDLTGALSRRNYGYTF
TGTGCCAGCAGCGATCTGACAGGGGCTTTGTCCCGCCGGAACTATGGCTACACCTTC
>TRBV6-5|TRBJ2-1|-|TRBD2
CASSYSGGGSYNEQFF
TGTGCCAGCAGTTACTCTGGGGGGGGGTCCTACAATGAGCAGTTCTTC
>TRBV28|TRBJ1-1|-|-
CASSLSQGGAFF
TGTGCCAGCAGTTTGTCCCAGGGAGGTGCTTTCTTT
>TRBV27|TRBJ2-7|-|-
CASSLTGLVNYEQYF
TGTGCCAGCAGTCTGACGGGACTCGTTAACTACGAGCAGTACTTC
>TRBV29-1|TRBJ2-7|-|TRBD1
CSAVGTGAYEQYF
TGCAGCGCGGTCGGGACAGGGGCTTACGAGCAGTACTTC
>TRBV7-8|TRBJ2-3|-|-
CASSPGSGTDTQYF
TGTGCCAGCAGCCCCGGGTCCGGCACAGATACGCAGTATTTT
>TRBV15|TRBJ2-5|-|-
CATSRDLGDLIQETQYF
TGTGCCACCAGCAGAGATCTCGGGGACTTAATACAAGAGACCCAGTACTTC
>TRBV6-5|TRBJ1-2|-|-
CASSYGGGYGYTF
TGTGCCAGCAGTTACGGGGGAGGCTATGGCTACACCTTC
>TRBV5-8|TRBJ1-1|-|-
CARRRNTEAFF
TGTGCCCGCCGGAGGAACACTGAAGCTTTCTTT
>TRBV3-1/TRBV3-2|TRBJ2-7|-|-
CASSQGRGKNEQYF
TGTGCCAGCAGCCAAGGCAGGGGCAAGAACGAGCAGTACTTC
>TRBV19|TRBJ2-3|-|-
CASSMSPDTQYF
TGTGCCAGTAGTATGTCTCCAGATACGCAGTATTTT
>TRBV6-5|TRBJ1-4|-|-
CASSYRGRENEKLFF
TGTGCCAGCAGTTACCGTGGCAGGGAAAATGAAAAACTGTTTTTT
>TRBV12-3/TRBV12-4|TRBJ1-6|-|TRBD1
CASSRDRGSPLHF
TGTGCCAGCAGCCGTGACAGGGGATCACCCCTCCACTTT
>TRBV5-1|TRBJ1-1|-|TRBD1
CASSVRQGAKVNTEAFF
TGCGCCAGCAGCGTACGACAGGGGGCAAAGGTGAACACTGAAGCTTTCTTT
>TRBV27|TRBJ2-1|-|-
CASSLREGWNEQFF
TGTGCCAGCAGTCTAAGAGAGGGCTGGAATGAGCAGTTCTTC
>TRBV6-2/TRBV6-3|TRBJ1-2|-|TRBD1
CASSLTGNYGYTF
TGTGCCAGCAGTCTGACAGGGAACTATGGCTACACCTTC
>TRBV28|TRBJ2-5|once|-
CASSLPGGKTQYF
TGTGCCAGCAGCCTCCCAGGGGGGAAGACCCAGTACTTC
>TRBV9|TRBJ2-3|-|-
CASSVAITSTDTQYF
TGTGCCAGCAGCGTAGCTATAACTAGCACAGATACGCAGTATTTT
>TRBV3-1/TRBV3-2|TRBJ2-1|-|-
CASSSRETRGYNEQFF
TGTGCCAGCAGCTCCCGCGAGACTAGGGGCTACAATGAGCAGTTCTTC
>TRBV11-2|TRBJ2-7|once|-
CASSFRQVSSYEQYF
TGTGCCAGCAGCTTCCGACAGGTCAGCTCCTACGAGCAGTACTTC
>TRBV29-1|TRBJ1-4|-|TRBD1
CSARGWSNEKLFF
TGCAGCGCCAGGGGGTGGTCTAATGAAAAACTGTTTTTT
>TRBV5-1|TRBJ2-7|-|-
CASTMSQGGAEQYF
TGCGCCAGCACAATGTCACAGGGTGGGGCCGAGCAGTACTTC
>TRBV28|TRBJ1-1|-|TRBD1
CASSLGDRVGTEAFF
TGTGCCAGCAGTTTAGGGGACAGGGTGGGCACTGAAGCTTTCTTT
>TRBV6-2/TRBV6-3|TRBJ2-3|-|TRBD2
CASSYSSSGIPYTQYF
TGTGCCAGCAGTTACTCGAGTAGCGGGATCCCTTATACGCAGTATTTT
>TRBV18|TRBJ2-3|-|TRBD2
CASSPLAGGSADTQYF
TGTGCCAGCTCACCATTAGCGGGGGGCAGCGCAGATACGCAGTATTTT
>TRBV7-8|TRBJ1-2|-|-
CASSLAWAGNYGYTF
TGTGCCAGCAGCTTAGCGTGGGCGGGGAACTATGGCTACACCTTC
>TRBV3-1/TRBV3-2|TRBJ2-7|-|TRBD2
CASSPRASGTDYEQYF
TGTGCCAGCAGCCCCCGGGCTAGCGGAACGGACTACGAGCAGTACTTC
>TRBV18|TRBJ2-1|-|-
CASSRPSHEQFF
TGTGCCAGCTCACGACCCTCCCATGAGCAGTTCTTC
>TRBV14|TRBJ1-6|-|-
CASSRGGAPLHF
TGTGCCAGCAGCCGGGGCGGAGCACCCCTCCACTTT
>TRBV6-2/TRBV6-3|TRBJ1-2|-|-
CASSRTETYGYTF
TGTGCCAGCAGTCGCACAGAAACCTATGGCTACACCTTC
>TRBV19|TRBJ1-2|-|-
CASRDPRGLGYTF
TGTGCCAGTAGAGACCCGCGGGGGCTTGGCTACACCTTC